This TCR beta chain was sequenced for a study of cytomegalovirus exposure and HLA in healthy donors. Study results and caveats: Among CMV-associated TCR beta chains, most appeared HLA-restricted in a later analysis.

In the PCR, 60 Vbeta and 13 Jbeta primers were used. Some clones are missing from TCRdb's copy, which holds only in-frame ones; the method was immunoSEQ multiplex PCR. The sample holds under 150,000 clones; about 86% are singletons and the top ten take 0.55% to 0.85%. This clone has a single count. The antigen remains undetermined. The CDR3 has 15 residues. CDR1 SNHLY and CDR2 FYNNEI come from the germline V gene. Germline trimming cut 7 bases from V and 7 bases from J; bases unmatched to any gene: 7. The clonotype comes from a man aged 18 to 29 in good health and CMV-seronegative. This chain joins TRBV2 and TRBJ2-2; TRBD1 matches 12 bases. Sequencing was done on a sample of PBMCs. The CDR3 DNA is TGTGCCAGCATAAGGGGACAGGGGGCCGGCGGGGAGCTGTTTTTT. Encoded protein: CASIRGQGAGGELFF.